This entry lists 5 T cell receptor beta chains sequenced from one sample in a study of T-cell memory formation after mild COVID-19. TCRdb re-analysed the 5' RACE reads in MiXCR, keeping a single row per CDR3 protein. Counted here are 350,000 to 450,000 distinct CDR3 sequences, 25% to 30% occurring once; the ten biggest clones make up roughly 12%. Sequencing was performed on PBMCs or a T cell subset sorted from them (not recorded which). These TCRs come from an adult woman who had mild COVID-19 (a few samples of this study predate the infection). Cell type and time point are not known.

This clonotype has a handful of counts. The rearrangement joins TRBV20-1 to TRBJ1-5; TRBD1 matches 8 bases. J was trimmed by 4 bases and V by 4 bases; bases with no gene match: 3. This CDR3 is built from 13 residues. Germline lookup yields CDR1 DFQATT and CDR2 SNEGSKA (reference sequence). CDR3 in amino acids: CSAMTGVNQPQHF. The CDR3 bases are TGCAGTGCTATGACAGGGGTAAATCAGCCCCAGCATTTT.

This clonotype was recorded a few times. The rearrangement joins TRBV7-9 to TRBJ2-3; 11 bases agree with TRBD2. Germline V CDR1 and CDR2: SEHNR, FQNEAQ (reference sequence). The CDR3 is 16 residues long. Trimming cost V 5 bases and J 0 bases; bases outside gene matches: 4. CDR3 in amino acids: CASSMGLAASTDTQYF. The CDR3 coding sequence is TGTGCCAGCAGCATGGGACTAGCGGCCAGCACAGATACGCAGTATTTT.

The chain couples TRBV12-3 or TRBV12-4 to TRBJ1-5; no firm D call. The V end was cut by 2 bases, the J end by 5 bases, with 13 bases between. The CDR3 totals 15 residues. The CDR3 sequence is CASSLRWGADQPQHF. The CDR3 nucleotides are TGTGCCAGCAGTTTACGGTGGGGTGCGGATCAGCCCCAGCATTTT.

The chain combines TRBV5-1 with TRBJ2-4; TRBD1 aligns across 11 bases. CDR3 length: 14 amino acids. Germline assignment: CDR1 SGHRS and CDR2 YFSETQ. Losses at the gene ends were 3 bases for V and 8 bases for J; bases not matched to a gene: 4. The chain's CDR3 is CASSSGQGEHIQYF. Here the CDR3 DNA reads TGCGCCAGCAGCTCGGGACAGGGGGAGCACATTCAGTACTTC. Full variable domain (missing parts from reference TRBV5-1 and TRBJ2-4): KAGVTQTPRYLIKTRGQQVTLSCSPISGHRSVSWYQQTPGQGLQFLFEYFSETQRNKGNFPGRFSGRQFSNSRSEMNVSTLELGDSALYLCASSSGQGEHIQYFGAGTRLSVL.

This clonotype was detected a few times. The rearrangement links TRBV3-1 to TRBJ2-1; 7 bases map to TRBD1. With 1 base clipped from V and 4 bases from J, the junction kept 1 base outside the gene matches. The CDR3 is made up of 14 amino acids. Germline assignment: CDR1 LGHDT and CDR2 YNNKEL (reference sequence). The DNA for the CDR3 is TGTGCCAGCAGCCAAGCACAGGGGTACAATGAGCAGTTCTTC. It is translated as CASSQAQGYNEQFF.